This is a list of T cell receptor beta chains from one sample in a study of shared clonotypes between healthy human individuals. Using immunoSEQ multiplex PCR, the repertoire was profiled, and TCRdb retains in-frame clones only, with some absent. The data contain some 2,400,000 clones, 90% to 96% of them seen just once; the ten biggest clones take up roughly 0.13%. Source material: naive CD4+ T cells sorted from blood. Receptor source: a man between 18 and 29 years old in good health. The CDR3 runs from the conserved cysteine through the conserved F or W. D genes are given only for firm matches. Not every row has a clone size; where given, it reads once, few, many or a size class.

J: TRBJ1-5
size: -
V: TRBV9
D: -
DNA: TGTGCCAGCAGCTCTGGGTTGAGCAATCAGCCCCAGCATTTT
CDR3: CASSSGLSNQPQHF

J: TRBJ2-3
size: -
V: TRBV19
D: -
DNA: TGTGCCAGTAGTATAGGGACGGGGCGCACAGATACGCAGTATTTT
CDR3: CASSIGTGRTDTQYF

J: TRBJ1-2
size: -
V: TRBV7-2
D: TRBD1
DNA: TGTGCCAGCAGTGAGGGTGTGAGTCGGACAGGGGAAAACTATGGCTACACCTTC
CDR3: CASSEGVSRTGENYGYTF

J: TRBJ2-1
size: -
V: TRBV9
D: -
DNA: TGTGCCGGCAGCGTAGAGGGAAGCTCCTACAATGAGCAGTTCTTC
CDR3: CAGSVEGSSYNEQFF

J: TRBJ1-2
size: -
V: TRBV5-1
D: -
DNA: TGCGCCAGCAGCTTCTCAGGGGACAACTATGGCTACACCTTC
CDR3: CASSFSGDNYGYTF

J: TRBJ1-2
size: -
V: TRBV15
D: TRBD1
DNA: TGTGCCACCAGCAGTCGGACAGGGTTCTATGGCTACACCTTC
CDR3: CATSSRTGFYGYTF

J: TRBJ2-7
size: -
V: TRBV19
D: TRBD1
DNA: TGTGCCAGTAGTCAAAATCAGGGGGCCTACGAGCAGTACTTC
CDR3: CASSQNQGAYEQYF

J: TRBJ1-5
size: -
V: TRBV18
D: TRBD1
DNA: TGTGCCAGCTCGAAAACAGGGGAGTTCAGGTTAAAGCCGCCCCAGCATTTT
CDR3: CASSKTGEFRLKPPQHF

J: TRBJ2-5
size: -
V: TRBV27
D: TRBD2
DNA: TGTGCCAGCAGTTTATCCGGAGCGCTAGCGGGGGCCCTGACGGAGACCCAGTACTTC
CDR3: CASSLSGALAGALTETQYF

J: TRBJ1-4
size: -
V: TRBV2
D: -
DNA: TGTGCCAGCAGTGAACAGTCCCGGAGTGAAAAACTGTTTTTT
CDR3: CASSEQSRSEKLFF

J: TRBJ2-7
size: -
V: TRBV6-1
D: -
DNA: TGTGCGCATTCCCAGGGGACCTACGAGCAGTACTTC
CDR3: CAHSQGTYEQYF

J: TRBJ2-7
size: -
V: TRBV5-1
D: -
DNA: TGCGCCAGCAGCTTTCCGGGGGACTCCTACGAGCAGTACTTC
CDR3: CASSFPGDSYEQYF

J: TRBJ1-2
size: -
V: TRBV6-6
D: -
DNA: TGTGCCGGCGGGACTTCAGGGGGCTACACCTTC
CDR3: CAGGTSGGYTF

J: TRBJ1-2
size: -
V: TRBV29-1
D: -
DNA: TGCAGCGTTGAAGATCCTAGGTATTGGCAGGGTGAATATGGCTACACCTTC
CDR3: CSVEDPRYWQGEYGYTF

J: TRBJ1-1
size: -
V: TRBV19
D: -
DNA: TGTGCCAGTAGTACCTGGCAGGGAGCTTTCTTT
CDR3: CASSTWQGAFF

J: TRBJ2-5
size: -
V: TRBV5-6
D: TRBD1
DNA: TGTGCCAGCAGGCCCCGGGACAGGGTTTCCAGGACCCAGTACTTC
CDR3: CASRPRDRVSRTQYF

J: TRBJ1-1
size: -
V: TRBV10-2
D: -
DNA: TGCGCCAGCAGTGAGCCTCGAGGGGTGGGTGCTTTCTTT
CDR3: CASSEPRGVGAFF

J: TRBJ2-7
size: once
V: TRBV19
D: -
DNA: TGTGCCAGTAGTGTGGGCCTTAGGCTCTACGAGCAGTACTTC
CDR3: CASSVGLRLYEQYF

J: TRBJ1-5
size: -
V: TRBV10-3
D: -
DNA: TGTGCCATCAGTGCTCGGGGGACCACCTTCCCCGGGAATCAGCCCCAGCATTTT
CDR3: CAISARGTTFPGNQPQHF

J: TRBJ2-1
size: -
V: TRBV29-1
D: TRBD2
DNA: TGCAGCGTTCCCCAGACTAGCGGGATTAACAATGAGCAGTTCTTC
CDR3: CSVPQTSGINNEQFF

J: TRBJ2-1
size: -
V: TRBV4-3
D: -
DNA: TGCGCCAGCAGCCACGGGGACGGACGAAGCTCCTACAATGAGCAGTTCTTC
CDR3: CASSHGDGRSSYNEQFF

J: TRBJ2-1
size: -
V: TRBV5-1
D: TRBD2
DNA: TGCGCCAGCAGCGGTCCTAGCGGGAGCAATGAGCAGTTCTTC
CDR3: CASSGPSGSNEQFF